These T cell receptor beta chains were read from a single sample in a study of Tregs in tolerant kidney transplant recipients. TCRdb's copy holds only in-frame clones and misses some; the assay was immunoSEQ multiplex PCR. The sample contains 70,000 to 95,000 clones, around 93% of which appear only once. The source material was Tregs from blood, sampled before the transplant. All receptors derive from a human donor who received a combined kidney and bone marrow transplant. CDR3s include the opening cysteine and the closing phenylalanine or tryptophan. Part of the rows lack a size; the others show once, few, many or a class for expanded clones.

abundance: .; len: 15; v_gene: TRBV27; CDR3aa: CASRLSGANTGELFF
abundance: .; len: 13; v_gene: TRBV25-1; CDR3aa: CASSPTGPYEQYF
abundance: .; len: 12; v_gene: TRBV6-5; CDR3aa: CACSGLTDTQYF
abundance: .; len: 12; v_gene: TRBV10-3; CDR3aa: CAISGQGIGYTF
abundance: few; len: 14; v_gene: TRBV5-4; CDR3aa: CASSLNWQNYGYTF
abundance: .; len: 16; v_gene: TRBV27; CDR3aa: CASSSTGTSGLDEQFF
abundance: .; len: 13; v_gene: TRBV11-3; CDR3aa: CASSRGPFYEQYF
abundance: .; len: 16; v_gene: TRBV5-1; CDR3aa: CASSRTGADRTYGYTF
abundance: .; len: 14; v_gene: TRBV7-2; CDR3aa: CASSLATTIYGYTF
abundance: .; len: 16; v_gene: TRBV4-2; CDR3aa: CAGSQDAGGGADTQYF
abundance: .; len: 14; v_gene: TRBV7-9; CDR3aa: CASRRDSSTDTQYF
abundance: .; len: 11; v_gene: TRBV20-1; CDR3aa: CSAPWGGTQYF
abundance: few; len: 12; v_gene: TRBV27; CDR3aa: CASSLPAYEQYF
abundance: few; len: 15; v_gene: TRBV5-1; CDR3aa: CASSDGTGGFGELFF
abundance: .; len: 15; v_gene: TRBV10-2; CDR3aa: CASSEPGQGSREQYF
abundance: once; len: 16; v_gene: TRBV10-1; CDR3aa: CASSDSGTSGTGELFF
abundance: .; len: 15; v_gene: TRBV29-1; CDR3aa: CSVEGWGEGQYEQYF
abundance: few; len: 15; v_gene: TRBV28; CDR3aa: CASSLGMRGRETQYF
abundance: .; len: 14; v_gene: TRBV28; CDR3aa: CASSTSGGLETQYF
abundance: .; len: 16; v_gene: TRBV6-4; CDR3aa: CASSPKTGGSYNEQFF
abundance: .; len: 15; v_gene: TRBV6-1; CDR3aa: CASTRTFPNTGELFF
abundance: few; len: 13; v_gene: TRBV5-7; CDR3aa: CASSLGTSGTQYF
abundance: .; len: 15; v_gene: TRBV5-4; CDR3aa: CASSSRDYSYNEQFF
abundance: .; len: 11; v_gene: TRBV29-1; CDR3aa: CSVEAGHIQYF
abundance: once; len: 13; v_gene: TRBV7-6; CDR3aa: CASSHTGDTEAFF
abundance: .; len: 15; v_gene: TRBV27; CDR3aa: CASSSPGQAPYEQYF
abundance: .; len: 14; v_gene: TRBV4-1; CDR3aa: CASSQRDRENIQYF
abundance: .; len: 14; v_gene: TRBV6-6; CDR3aa: CASSAPSLQETQYF
abundance: .; len: 14; v_gene: TRBV6-5; CDR3aa: CASSGLAAVNEQFF
abundance: .; len: 13; v_gene: TRBV19; CDR3aa: CATSDRKNQPQHF
abundance: .; len: 11; v_gene: TRBV11-2; CDR3aa: CASSLLYEQFF
abundance: once; len: 16; v_gene: TRBV7-8; CDR3aa: CASSQVGGRTSYEQYF
abundance: .; len: 12; v_gene: TRBV5-5; CDR3aa: CASSPGNYGYTF
abundance: .; len: 17; v_gene: TRBV6-4; CDR3aa: CASRRSRQGPFNEKLFF
abundance: .; len: 13; v_gene: TRBV6-5; CDR3aa: CASSYGRNYGYTF
abundance: .; len: 15; v_gene: TRBV6-6; CDR3aa: CASSLAGGPYNEQFF
abundance: .; len: 15; v_gene: TRBV7-8; CDR3aa: CARSGAGGATGELFF
abundance: .; len: 12; v_gene: TRBV10-3; CDR3aa: CAISGPTYGYTF
abundance: .; len: 13; v_gene: TRBV19; CDR3aa: CASSGGGSYEQYF